A selection of T cell receptor beta chains follows, all from one sample in a study of T cells expressing NK-cell markers. No DNA is given; TCRdb re-called the 5' RACE reads and lists each CDR3 protein once. Its clone listing holds about 160,000 distinct CDR3 sequences. Source material: blood T cells: a sorted CD56 or NKG2C T cell subset, CD4+ or CD8+ T cells, or bulk PBMC T cells (not recorded which). The receptors originated from a woman aged 18-70 years in good health. Both conserved end residues are part of each CDR3.

J | V | CDR3
TRBJ2-7 | TRBV9 | CASSSGQGFAYEQYF
TRBJ2-5 | TRBV5-1 | CASSATMETQYF
TRBJ2-2 | TRBV5-1 | CASSLEGPGELFF
TRBJ1-6 | TRBV7-3 | CARDKSYSPLHF
TRBJ2-7 | TRBV11-2 | CASRKPGQHSYEQYF
TRBJ2-1 | TRBV4-2 | CASSRGTSGGVGPNEQFF
TRBJ2-1 | TRBV11-1 | CASSLARLAGEIYNEQFF
TRBJ1-1 | TRBV5-1 | CASSFPDTEAFF
TRBJ2-2 | TRBV4-2 | CASSQERGQGASGELFF
TRBJ2-1 | TRBV27 | CASRKATYSYNEQFF
TRBJ2-1 | TRBV11-3 | CASSSLAGPPNEQFF